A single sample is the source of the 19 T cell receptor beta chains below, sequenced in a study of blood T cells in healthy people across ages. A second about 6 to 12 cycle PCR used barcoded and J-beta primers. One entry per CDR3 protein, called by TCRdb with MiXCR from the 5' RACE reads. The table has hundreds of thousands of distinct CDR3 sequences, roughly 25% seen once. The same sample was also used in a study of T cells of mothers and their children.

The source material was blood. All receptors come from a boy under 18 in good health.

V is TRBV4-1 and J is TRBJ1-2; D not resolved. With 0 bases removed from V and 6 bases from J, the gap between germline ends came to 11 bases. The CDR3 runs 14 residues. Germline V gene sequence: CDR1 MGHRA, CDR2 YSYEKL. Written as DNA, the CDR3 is TGCGCCAGCAGCCAAGATGCCGGAAAGCATGGCTACACCTTC. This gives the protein CASSQDAGKHGYTF.

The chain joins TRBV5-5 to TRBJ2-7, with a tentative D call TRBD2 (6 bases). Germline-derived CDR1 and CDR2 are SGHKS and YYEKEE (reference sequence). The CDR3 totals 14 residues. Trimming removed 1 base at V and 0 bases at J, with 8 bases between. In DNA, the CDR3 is TGTGCCAGCAGCTTGCGGGAGAGCTCCTACGAGCAGTACTTC. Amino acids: CASSLRESSYEQYF.

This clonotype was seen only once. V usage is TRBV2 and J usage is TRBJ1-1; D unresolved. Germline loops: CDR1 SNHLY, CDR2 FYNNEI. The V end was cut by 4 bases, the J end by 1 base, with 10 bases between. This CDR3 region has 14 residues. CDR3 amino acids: CASSGRLKNTEAFF. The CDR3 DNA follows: TGTGCCAGCAGTGGGCGACTGAAGAACACTGAAGCTTTCTTT.

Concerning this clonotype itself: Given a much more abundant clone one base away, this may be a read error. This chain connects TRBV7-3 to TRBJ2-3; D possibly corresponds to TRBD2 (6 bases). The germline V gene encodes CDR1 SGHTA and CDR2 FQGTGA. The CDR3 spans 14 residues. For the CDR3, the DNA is TGTGTCAGCAGCTTAACGGGGGGCACAGATACGCAGTATTTT. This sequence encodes CVSSLTGGTDTQYF.

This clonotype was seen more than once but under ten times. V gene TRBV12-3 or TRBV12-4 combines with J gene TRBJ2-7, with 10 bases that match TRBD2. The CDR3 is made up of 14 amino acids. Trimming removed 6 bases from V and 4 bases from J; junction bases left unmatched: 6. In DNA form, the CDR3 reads TGTGCCAGCAGCCCTAGCGGGAGTTGGTACGAGCAGTACTTC. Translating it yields CASSPSGSWYEQYF.

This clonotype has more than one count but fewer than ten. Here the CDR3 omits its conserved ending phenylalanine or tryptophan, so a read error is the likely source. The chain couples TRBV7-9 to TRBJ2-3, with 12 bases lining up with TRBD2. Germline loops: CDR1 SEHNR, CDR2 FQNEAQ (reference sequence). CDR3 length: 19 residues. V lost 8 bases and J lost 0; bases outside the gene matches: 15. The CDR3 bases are TGTGCCAGCGCTACGTGGACGACTAGCGGGGGAGCTAGCACAGATACGCAGTATCTT. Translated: CASATWTTSGGASTDTQYL.

The CDR3 sequence: CASSLGAAGTEAFF. CDR3 DNA sequence: TGTGCCAGCAGTTTAGGGGCGGCTGGCACTGAAGCTTTCTTT. The V and J genes are TRBV12-3 or TRBV12-4 and TRBJ1-1; D gene unclear. This CDR3 is built from 14 residues. The V end was cut by 1 base, the J end by 4 bases, with 10 bases between.

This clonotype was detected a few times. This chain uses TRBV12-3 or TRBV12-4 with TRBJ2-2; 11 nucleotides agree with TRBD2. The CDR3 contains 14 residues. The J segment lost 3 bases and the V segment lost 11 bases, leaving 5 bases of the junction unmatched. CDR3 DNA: TGTGCCGGAAAACTAGCGGGGGACACCGGGGAGCTGTTTTTT. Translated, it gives CAGKLAGDTGELFF.

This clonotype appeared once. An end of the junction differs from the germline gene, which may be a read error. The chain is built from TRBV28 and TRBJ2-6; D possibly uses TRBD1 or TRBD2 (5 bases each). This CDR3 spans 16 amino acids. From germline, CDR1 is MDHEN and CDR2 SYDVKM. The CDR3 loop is CASSSGTGLGASVLTF. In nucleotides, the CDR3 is TGTGCCAGCAGTTCTGGGACCGGGCTTGGGGCCAGCGTCCTGACTTTC. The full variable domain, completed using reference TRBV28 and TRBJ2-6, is DVKVTQSSRYLVKRTGEKVFLECVQDMDHENMFWYRQDPGLGLRLIYFSYDVKMKEKGDIPEGYSVSREKKERFSLILESASTNQTSMYLCASSSGTGLGASVLTFGAGSRLTVL.

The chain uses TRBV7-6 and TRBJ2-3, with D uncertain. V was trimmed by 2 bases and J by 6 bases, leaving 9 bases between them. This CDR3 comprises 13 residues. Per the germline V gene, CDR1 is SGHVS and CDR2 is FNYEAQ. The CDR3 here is CASSLMTVDTQYF. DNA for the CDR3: TGTGCCAGCAGCTTAATGACCGTCGATACGCAGTATTTT. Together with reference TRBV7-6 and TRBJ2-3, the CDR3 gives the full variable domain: GAGVSQSPRYKVTKRGQDVALRCDPISGHVSLYWYRQALGQGPEFLTYFNYEAQQDKSGLPNDRFSAERPEGSISTLTIQRTEQRDSAMYRCASSLMTVDTQYFGPGTRLTVL.

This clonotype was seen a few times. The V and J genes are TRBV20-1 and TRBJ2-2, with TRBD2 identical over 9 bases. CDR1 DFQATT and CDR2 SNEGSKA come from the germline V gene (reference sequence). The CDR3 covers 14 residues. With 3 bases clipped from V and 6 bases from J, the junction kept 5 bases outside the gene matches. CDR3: CSARREGLAGELFF. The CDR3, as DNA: TGCAGTGCTAGGCGGGAGGGCCTCGCCGGGGAGCTGTTTTTT.

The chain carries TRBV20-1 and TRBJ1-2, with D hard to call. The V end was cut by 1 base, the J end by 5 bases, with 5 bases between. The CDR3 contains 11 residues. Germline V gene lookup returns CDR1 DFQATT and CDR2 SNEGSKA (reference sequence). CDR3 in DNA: TGCAGTGCTAGAGCCCCTTATGGCTACACCTTC. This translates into CSARAPYGYTF.

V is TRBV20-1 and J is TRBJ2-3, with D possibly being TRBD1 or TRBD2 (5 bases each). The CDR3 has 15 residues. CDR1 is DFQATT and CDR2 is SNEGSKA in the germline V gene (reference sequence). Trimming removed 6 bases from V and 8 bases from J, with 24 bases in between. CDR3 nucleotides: TGCAGTGCCTCCGTCGGGGACCATTCTTTGGGTACGCAGTATTTT. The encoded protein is CSASVGDHSLGTQYF.

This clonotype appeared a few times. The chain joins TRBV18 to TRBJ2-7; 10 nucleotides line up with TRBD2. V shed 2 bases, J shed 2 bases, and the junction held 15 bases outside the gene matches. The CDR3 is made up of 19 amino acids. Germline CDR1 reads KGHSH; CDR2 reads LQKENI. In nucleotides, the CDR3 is TGTGCCAGCTCACCATTTTCGCCTAGCGGGAGTTCGGGGACCTACGAGCAGTACTTC. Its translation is CASSPFSPSGSSGTYEQYF.

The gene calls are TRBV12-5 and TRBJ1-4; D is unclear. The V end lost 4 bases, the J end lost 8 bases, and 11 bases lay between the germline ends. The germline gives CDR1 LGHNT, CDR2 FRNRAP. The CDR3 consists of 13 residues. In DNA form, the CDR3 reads TGTGCTAGTGGTTCAACGTTGGAAGAAAAACTGTTTTTT. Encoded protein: CASGSTLEEKLFF. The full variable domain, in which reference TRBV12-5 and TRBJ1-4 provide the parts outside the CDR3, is DARVTQTPRHKVTEMGQEVTMRCQPILGHNTVFWYRQTMMQGLELLAYFRNRAPLDDSGMPKDRFSAEMPDATLATLKIQPSEPRDSAVYFCASGSTLEEKLFFGSGTQLSVL.

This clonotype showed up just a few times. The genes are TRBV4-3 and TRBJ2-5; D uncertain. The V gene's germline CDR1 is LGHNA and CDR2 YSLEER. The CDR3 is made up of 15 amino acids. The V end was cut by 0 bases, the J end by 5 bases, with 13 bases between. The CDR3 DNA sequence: TGCGCCAGCAGCCAAGATACGGCACCTGTGGAGACCCAGTACTTC. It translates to CASSQDTAPVETQYF.

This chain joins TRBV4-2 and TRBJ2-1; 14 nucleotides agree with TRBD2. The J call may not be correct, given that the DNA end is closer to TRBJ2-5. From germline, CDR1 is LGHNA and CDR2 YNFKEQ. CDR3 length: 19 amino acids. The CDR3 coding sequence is TGTGCCAGCAGCCAAGGCGGACTAGCGGGAGGTCCGGGGGGTGAGACCCAGTACTTC. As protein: CASSQGGLAGGPGGETQYF.

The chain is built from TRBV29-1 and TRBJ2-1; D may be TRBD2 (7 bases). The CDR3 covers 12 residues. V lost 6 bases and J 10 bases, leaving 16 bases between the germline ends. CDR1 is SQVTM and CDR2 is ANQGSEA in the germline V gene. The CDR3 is CSVARGAKEQFF. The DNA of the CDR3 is TGCAGCGTAGCCCGGGGGGCGAAGGAGCAGTTCTTC.

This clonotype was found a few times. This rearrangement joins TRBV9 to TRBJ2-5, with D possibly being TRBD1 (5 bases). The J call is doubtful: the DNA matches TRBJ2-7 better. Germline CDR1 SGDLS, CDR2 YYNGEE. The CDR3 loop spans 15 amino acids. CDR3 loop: CASSATGHGSYEQYF. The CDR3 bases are TGTGCCAGCAGCGCCACAGGACACGGTTCCTACGAGCAGTACTTC.